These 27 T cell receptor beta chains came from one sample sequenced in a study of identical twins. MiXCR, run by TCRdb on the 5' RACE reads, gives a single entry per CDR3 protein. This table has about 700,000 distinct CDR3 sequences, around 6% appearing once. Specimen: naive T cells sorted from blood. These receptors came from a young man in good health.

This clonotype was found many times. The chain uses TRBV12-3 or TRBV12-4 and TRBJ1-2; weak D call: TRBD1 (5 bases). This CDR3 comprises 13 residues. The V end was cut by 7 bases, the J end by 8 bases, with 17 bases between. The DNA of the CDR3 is TGTGCCAGCATTAGGAGAGGGGAGGCCGGCTACACCTTC. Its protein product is CASIRRGEAGYTF.

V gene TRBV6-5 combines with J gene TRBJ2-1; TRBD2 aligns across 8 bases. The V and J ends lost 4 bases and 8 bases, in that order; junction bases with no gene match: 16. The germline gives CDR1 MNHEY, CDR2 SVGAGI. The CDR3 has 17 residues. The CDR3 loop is CASSSSGTRVASHEQFF. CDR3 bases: TGTGCCAGCAGTTCGTCCGGGACTAGGGTTGCGTCCCATGAGCAGTTCTTC.

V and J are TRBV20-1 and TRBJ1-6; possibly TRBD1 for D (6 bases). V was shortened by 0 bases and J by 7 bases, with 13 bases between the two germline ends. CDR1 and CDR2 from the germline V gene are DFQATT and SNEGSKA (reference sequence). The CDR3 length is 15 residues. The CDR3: CSAREGGSWNSPLHF. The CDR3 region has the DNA TGCAGTGCTAGAGAGGGGGGCTCGTGGAATTCACCCCTCCACTTT.

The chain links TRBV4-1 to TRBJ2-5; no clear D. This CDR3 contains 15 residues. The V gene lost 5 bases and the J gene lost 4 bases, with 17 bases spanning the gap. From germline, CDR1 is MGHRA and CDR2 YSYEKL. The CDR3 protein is CASSFMRNPGETQYF. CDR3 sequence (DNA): TGCGCCAGCAGCTTCATGCGGAATCCCGGAGAGACCCAGTACTTC.

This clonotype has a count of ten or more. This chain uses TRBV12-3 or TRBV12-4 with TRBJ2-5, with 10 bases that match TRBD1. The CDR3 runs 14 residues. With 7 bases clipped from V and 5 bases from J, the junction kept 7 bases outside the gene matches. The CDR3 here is CASTLTGGLETQYF. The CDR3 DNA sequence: TGTGCCAGCACCCTGACAGGGGGCTTGGAGACCCAGTACTTC.

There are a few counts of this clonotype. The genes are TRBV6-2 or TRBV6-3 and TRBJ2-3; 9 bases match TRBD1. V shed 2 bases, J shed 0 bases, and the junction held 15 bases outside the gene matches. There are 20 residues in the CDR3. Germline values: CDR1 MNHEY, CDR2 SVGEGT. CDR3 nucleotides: TGTGCCAGCAGTTACCCTTCCGGACAGGGGAAAACCCTAAGCACAGATACGCAGTATTTT. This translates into CASSYPSGQGKTLSTDTQYF.

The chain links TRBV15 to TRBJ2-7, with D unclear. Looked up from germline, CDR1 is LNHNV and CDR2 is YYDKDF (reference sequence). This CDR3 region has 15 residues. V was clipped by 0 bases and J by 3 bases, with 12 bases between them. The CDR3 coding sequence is TGTGCCACCAGCAGAGATCCTGCCAGTATCTACGAGCAGTACGTC. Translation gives CATSRDPASIYEQYV.

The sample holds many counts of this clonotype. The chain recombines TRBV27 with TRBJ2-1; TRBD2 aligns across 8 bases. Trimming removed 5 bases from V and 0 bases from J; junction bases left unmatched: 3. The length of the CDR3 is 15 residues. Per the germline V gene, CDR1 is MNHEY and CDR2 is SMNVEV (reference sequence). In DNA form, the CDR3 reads TGTGCCAGCAGTCGGGGGGGGGGCTCCTACAATGAGCAGTTCTTC. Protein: CASSRGGGSYNEQFF.

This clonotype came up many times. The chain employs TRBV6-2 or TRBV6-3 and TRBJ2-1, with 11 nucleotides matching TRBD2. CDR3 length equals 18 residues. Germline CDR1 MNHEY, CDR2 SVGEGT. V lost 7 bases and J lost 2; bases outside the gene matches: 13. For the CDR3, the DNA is TGTGCCAGCACCTCCCCGGCGGCTAGCGGGAGGCCCTACAATGAGCAGTTCTTC. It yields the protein CASTSPAASGRPYNEQFF.

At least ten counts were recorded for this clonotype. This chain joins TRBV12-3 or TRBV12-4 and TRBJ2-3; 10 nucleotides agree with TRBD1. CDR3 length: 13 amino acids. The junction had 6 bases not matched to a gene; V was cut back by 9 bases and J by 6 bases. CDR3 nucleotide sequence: TGTGCCAGTCGGACAGGGGGAAGGGATACGCAGTATTTT. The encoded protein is CASRTGGRDTQYF.

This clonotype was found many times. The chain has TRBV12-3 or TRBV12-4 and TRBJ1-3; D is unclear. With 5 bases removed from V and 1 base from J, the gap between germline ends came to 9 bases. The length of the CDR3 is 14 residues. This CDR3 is CASSPYPSGNTIYF. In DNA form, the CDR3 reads TGTGCCAGCAGTCCGTATCCGTCTGGAAACACCATATATTTT.

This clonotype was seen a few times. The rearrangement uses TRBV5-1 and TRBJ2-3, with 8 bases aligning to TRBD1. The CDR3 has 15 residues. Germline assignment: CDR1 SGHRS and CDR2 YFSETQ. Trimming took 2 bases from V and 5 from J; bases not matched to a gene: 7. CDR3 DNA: TGCGCCAGCAGCTTTCCCAGGGGGCTTGTAGATACGCAGTATTTT. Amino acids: CASSFPRGLVDTQYF.

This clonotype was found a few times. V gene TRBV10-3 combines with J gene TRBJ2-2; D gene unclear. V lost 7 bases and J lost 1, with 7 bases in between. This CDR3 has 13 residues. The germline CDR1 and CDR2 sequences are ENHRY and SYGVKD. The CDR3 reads CAIKAQNTGELFF. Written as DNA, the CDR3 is TGTGCCATCAAGGCACAGAACACCGGGGAGCTGTTTTTT.

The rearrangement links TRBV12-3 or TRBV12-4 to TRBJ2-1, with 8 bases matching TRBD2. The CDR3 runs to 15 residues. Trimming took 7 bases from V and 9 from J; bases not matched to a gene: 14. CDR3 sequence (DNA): TGTGCCAGCACCCTAGTGGCGGGAGGTGGTGGTGAGCAGTTCTTC. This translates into CASTLVAGGGGEQFF.

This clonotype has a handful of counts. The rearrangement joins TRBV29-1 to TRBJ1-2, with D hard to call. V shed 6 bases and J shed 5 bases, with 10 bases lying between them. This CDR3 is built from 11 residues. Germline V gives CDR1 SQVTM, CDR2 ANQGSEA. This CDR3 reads CSVNFAYGYTF. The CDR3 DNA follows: TGCAGCGTCAATTTCGCTTATGGCTACACCTTC.

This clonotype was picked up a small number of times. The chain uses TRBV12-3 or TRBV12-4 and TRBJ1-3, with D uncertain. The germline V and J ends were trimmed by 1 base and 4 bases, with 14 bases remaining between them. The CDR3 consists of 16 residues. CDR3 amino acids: CASSLGMRHDGNTIYF. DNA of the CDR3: TGTGCCAGCAGTTTAGGAATGAGACATGACGGAAACACCATATATTTT.

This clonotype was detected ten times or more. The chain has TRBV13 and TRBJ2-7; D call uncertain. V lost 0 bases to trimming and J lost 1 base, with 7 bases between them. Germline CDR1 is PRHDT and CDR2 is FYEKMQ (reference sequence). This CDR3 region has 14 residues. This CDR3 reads CASSLGALSYEQYF. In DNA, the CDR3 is TGTGCCAGCAGCTTAGGTGCGTTGTCCTACGAGCAGTACTTC.

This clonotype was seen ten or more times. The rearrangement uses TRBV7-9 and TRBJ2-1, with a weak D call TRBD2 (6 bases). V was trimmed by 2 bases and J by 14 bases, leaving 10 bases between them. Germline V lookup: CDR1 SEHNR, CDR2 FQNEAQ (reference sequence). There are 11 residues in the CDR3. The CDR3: CASSLRGSKFF. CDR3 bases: TGTGCCAGCAGCTTACGGGGGAGTAAGTTCTTC.

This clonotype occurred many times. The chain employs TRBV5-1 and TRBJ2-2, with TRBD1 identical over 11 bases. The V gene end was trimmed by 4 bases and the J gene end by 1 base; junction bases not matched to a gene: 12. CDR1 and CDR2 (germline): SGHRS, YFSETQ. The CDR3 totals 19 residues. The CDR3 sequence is CASSIPVGDRGKNTGELFF. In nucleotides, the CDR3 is TGCGCCAGCAGCATCCCTGTGGGGGACAGGGGGAAGAACACCGGGGAGCTGTTTTTT.

In nucleotides, the CDR3 is TGTGCCAGCGGCGGCCACAGGGATAGCAATCAGCCCCAGCATTTT. Protein sequence: CASGGHRDSNQPQHF. The chain is built from TRBV6-1 and TRBJ1-5; TRBD1 is a possible D gene (6 bases). V lost 8 bases to trimming and J lost 0 bases, with 14 bases between them. The CDR3 contains 15 residues. Looked up from germline, CDR1 is MNHNS and CDR2 is SASEGT.

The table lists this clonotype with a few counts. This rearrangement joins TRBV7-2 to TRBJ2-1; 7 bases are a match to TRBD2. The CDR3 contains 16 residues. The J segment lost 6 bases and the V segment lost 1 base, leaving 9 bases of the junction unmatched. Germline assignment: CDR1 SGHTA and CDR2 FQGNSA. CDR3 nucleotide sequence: TGTGCCAGCAGCTTAGGCAATACAGCGGGGCGCAATGAGCAGTTCTTC. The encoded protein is CASSLGNTAGRNEQFF.

Written as DNA, the CDR3 is TGTGCCAGCAGCTTAGCTCTGTTTGATTCACCCCTCCACTTT. This codes for CASSLALFDSPLHF. This rearrangement joins TRBV7-9 to TRBJ1-6, with D hard to call. This CDR3 has 14 amino acids. CDR1 and CDR2 (germline): SEHNR, FQNEAQ (reference sequence). Deletions cut 0 bases from V and 8 bases from J, with 8 bases between.

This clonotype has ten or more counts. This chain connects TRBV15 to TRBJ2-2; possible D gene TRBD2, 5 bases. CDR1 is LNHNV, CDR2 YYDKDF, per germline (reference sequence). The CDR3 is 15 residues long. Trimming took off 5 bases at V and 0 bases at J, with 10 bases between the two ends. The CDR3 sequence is CATSLREPNTGELFF. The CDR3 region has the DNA TGTGCCACCAGCCTAAGGGAGCCGAACACCGGGGAGCTGTTTTTT.

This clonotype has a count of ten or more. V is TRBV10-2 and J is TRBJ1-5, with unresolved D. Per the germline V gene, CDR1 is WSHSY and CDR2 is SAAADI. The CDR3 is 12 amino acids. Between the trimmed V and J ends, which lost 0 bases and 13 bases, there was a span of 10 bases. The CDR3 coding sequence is TGCGCCAGCAGTGAGTCGGCCGGCGGTCAGCATTTT. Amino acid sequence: CASSESAGGQHF.

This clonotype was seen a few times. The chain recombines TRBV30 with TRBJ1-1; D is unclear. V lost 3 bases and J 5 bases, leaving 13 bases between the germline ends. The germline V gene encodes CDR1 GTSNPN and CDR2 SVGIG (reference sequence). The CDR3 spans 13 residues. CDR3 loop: CAWSTIAGTEAFF. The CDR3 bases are TGTGCCTGGAGCACTATAGCTGGGACTGAAGCTTTCTTT.

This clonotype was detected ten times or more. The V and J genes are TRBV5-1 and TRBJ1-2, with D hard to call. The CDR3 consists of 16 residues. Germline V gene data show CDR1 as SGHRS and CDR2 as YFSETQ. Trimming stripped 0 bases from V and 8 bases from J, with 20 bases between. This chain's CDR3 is CASSLGVGRSGYGYTF. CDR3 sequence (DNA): TGCGCCAGCAGCTTGGGTGTCGGCAGAAGCGGTTACGGCTACACCTTC.

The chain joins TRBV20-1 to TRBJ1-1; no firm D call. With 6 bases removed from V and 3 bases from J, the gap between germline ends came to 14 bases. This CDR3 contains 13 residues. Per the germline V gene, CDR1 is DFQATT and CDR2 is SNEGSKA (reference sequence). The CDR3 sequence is CSAGEAVDTEAFF. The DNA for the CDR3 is TGCAGTGCCGGAGAGGCAGTTGACACTGAAGCTTTCTTT.